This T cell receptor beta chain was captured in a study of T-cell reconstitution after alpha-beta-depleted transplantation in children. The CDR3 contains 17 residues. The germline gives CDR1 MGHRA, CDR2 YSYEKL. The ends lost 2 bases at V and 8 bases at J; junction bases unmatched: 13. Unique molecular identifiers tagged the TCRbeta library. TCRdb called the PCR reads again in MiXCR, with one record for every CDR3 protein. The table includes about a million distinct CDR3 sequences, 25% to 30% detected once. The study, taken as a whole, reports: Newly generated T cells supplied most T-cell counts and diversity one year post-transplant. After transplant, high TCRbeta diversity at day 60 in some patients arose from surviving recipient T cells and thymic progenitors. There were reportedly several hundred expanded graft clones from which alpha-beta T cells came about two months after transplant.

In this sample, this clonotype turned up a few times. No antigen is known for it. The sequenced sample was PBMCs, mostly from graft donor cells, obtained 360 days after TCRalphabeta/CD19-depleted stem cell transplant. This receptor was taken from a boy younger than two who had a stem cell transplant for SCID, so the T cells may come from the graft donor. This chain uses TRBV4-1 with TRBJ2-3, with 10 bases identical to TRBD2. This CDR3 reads CASSQIYSGGPISTQYF. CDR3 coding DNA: TGCGCCAGCAGCCAAATCTATAGCGGGGGGCCGATTTCTACGCAGTATTTT.